This T cell receptor beta chain was captured by sequencing in a study of T cells expressing NK-cell markers. Study at large: Sequencing of TCR beta repertoires drew on sorted CD3+CD56+NKG2C+, CD3+CD56+NKG2C- and CD3+CD56-NKG2C+ T cells. Notes on the study in general: Expanded clones of NKG2C+ T cells had an unclear HCMV specificity.

TCRdb reanalyzed the 5' RACE reads, giving one entry per CDR3 protein sequence and no DNA. Its table lists about 380,000 distinct CDR3 sequences. To note about this clonotype: What it recognizes is unknown.

The TCR comes from a man aged 18-70 years in good health. The sequenced material came from blood T cells: a sorted CD56 or NKG2C T cell subset, CD4+ or CD8+ T cells, or bulk PBMC T cells (not recorded which).

This CDR3 is CASRQGADSNQPQHF. The chain is built from TRBV6-1 and TRBJ1-5; TCRdb lists TRBD1, though no DNA is available to test this call. The CDR3 contains 15 residues. Germline-derived CDR1 and CDR2 are MNHNS and SASEGT.